This T cell receptor beta chain is from a study of CD8+ T cells in alopecia areata. General study findings and limits: On tofacitinib, scalp and blood still held many of the expanded lesional clones. Between patients, shared TCR sequences were less clear than in mice. This was possibly due in part to HLA diversity in the patient population. Clonality was higher in lesional than normal scalp, especially in alopecia totalis/universalis.

Treatment noted: oral pan-JAK inhibitor, 5-10 mg twice daily. The CDR3 runs 16 residues. Losses at the gene ends were 0 bases for V and 4 bases for J; bases not matched to a gene: 3. Investigators isolated RNA and reverse transcribed it into cDNA to act as the sequencing template. Clones were read by immunoSEQ multiplex PCR, and TCRdb kept only the in-frame ones, dropping some. The table has 190,000 or so clones, about three fifths seen once. This clone was detected a few times. What it recognizes is unknown. The clonotype comes from a human donor with alopecia areata. Source: CD8+ T cells sorted from blood, taken at week 24, from a patient treated with tofacitinib. The chain recombines TRBV23-1 with TRBJ2-1, with 10 bases matching TRBD1. TRBV23-1 is flagged as an ORF with uncertain function. CDR3 sequence (DNA): TGCGCCAGCAGTCAATCGGGACAGGGGCGTTACAATGAGCAGTTCTTC. It specifies CASSQSGQGRYNEQFF.